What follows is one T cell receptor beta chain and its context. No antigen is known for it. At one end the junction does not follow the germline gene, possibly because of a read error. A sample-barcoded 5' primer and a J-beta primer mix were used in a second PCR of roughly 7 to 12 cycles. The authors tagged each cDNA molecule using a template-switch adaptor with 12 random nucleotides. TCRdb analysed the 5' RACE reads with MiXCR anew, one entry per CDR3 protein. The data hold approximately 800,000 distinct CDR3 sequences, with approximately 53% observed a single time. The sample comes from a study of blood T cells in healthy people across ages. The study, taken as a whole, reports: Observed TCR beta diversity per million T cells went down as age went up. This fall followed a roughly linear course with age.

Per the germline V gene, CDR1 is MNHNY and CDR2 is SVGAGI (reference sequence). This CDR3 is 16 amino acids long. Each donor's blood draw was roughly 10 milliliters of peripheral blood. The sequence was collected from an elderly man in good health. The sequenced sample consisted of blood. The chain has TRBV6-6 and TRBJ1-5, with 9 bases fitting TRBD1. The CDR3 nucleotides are TGTGCCAGCAGTTATTCCGGGACAGGGTTCAATCAGTCCCAGCATTTT. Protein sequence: CASSYSGTGFNQSQHF.